Shown below are 22 T cell receptor beta chains from a single sample sequenced in a study of somatic mutations in cytotoxic T cells in rheumatoid arthritis. Data came from immunoSEQ multiplex PCR; TCRdb stores just in-frame clones and leaves some out. The sample lists approximately 17,000 clones, approximately 80% seen once, with 17% in the top ten. The specimen was CD8+ T cells sorted from blood. Receptors originate from an adult with rheumatoid arthritis.

This clone was picked up a small number of times. CDR3 in DNA: TGTGCCAGCAGCTTAGACCCATTACCAGATACGCAGTATTTT. Its protein is CASSLDPLPDTQYF. The rearrangement uses TRBV11-3 and TRBJ2-3; D is undetermined. CDR1 is SGHNT and CDR2 is YENEEA in the germline V gene. Trimming removed 0 bases at V and 4 bases at J, with 8 bases between. This CDR3 contains 14 residues.

V is TRBV14 and J is TRBJ1-2; a weak D match, TRBD1 (6 bases). This CDR3 has 15 residues. The V gene's germline CDR1 is SGHDN and CDR2 FVKESK. Trimming left V 0 bases short and J 5 bases short, with 13 bases between. The CDR3 DNA reads TGTGCCAGCAGCCAAGAGGGGGCTTTATGGTATGGCTACACCTTC. It codes for CASSQEGALWYGYTF.

The chain uses TRBV9 and TRBJ2-1; perhaps D is TRBD1 or TRBD2 (6 bases each). The CDR3 is 17 residues long. V shed 3 bases and J shed 0 bases, with 16 bases lying between them. Germline V CDR1 and CDR2: SGDLS, YYNGEE. CDR3 region: CASSASRRGDSYNEQFF. Here the CDR3 DNA reads TGTGCCAGCAGCGCTTCTAGGAGGGGGGACTCCTACAATGAGCAGTTCTTC.

This clone was recorded once. The V and J genes are TRBV5-5 and TRBJ1-2; TRBD1 aligns across 9 bases. The CDR3 sequence is 15 residues long. CDR1 is SGHKS, CDR2 YYEKEE, per germline (reference sequence). The J segment lost 5 bases and the V segment lost 1 base, leaving 6 bases of the junction unmatched. The CDR3 nucleotides read TGTGCCAGCAGCTTGTCCCCGGGACAGGGATATGGCTACACCTTC. Its protein is CASSLSPGQGYGYTF.

This clone was seen a handful of times. V is TRBV15 and J is TRBJ2-7; D gene ambiguous. The germline V gene has CDR1 LNHNV and CDR2 YYDKDF (reference sequence). This CDR3 contains 13 residues. Trimming stripped 3 bases from V and 3 bases from J, with 9 bases between. CDR3: CATSRAAYYEQYF. The CDR3 DNA reads as TGTGCCACCAGCAGGGCGGCTTACTACGAGCAGTACTTC.

This clone was seen just once. This chain joins TRBV9 and TRBJ2-4, with 8 bases matching TRBD2. Germline values: CDR1 SGDLS, CDR2 YYNGEE. The length of the CDR3 is 14 residues. V lost 3 bases and J lost 4; bases outside the gene matches: 3. The CDR3 sequence is CASSAGRGKNIQYF. CDR3 bases: TGTGCCAGCAGCGCCGGGAGGGGGAAAAACATTCAGTACTTC.

This clone came up a few times. The J gene is TRBJ1-2, the V gene TRBV11-2; 8 bases align to TRBD1. This CDR3 spans 13 amino acids. V was clipped by 5 bases and J by 3 bases; unmatched bases: 2. Germline V gives CDR1 SGHAT, CDR2 FQNNGV. CDR3 loop: CASSPGQDYGYTF. CDR3 in DNA: TGTGCCAGCAGCCCGGGACAGGACTATGGCTACACCTTC.

V and J are TRBV9 and TRBJ2-1; 10 bases fit TRBD2. Germline values: CDR1 SGDLS, CDR2 YYNGEE. V lost 3 bases and J lost 2; bases outside the gene matches: 5. The length of the CDR3 is 16 residues. CDR3 sequence: CASSGASGGPYNEQFF. The CDR3, as DNA: TGTGCCAGCAGCGGGGCTAGCGGGGGACCCTACAATGAGCAGTTCTTC.

This clone occurred a few times. V and J are TRBV11-2 and TRBJ1-6; 11 nucleotides match TRBD1. The CDR3 contains 16 residues. V lost 5 bases, J lost 7 bases, and 7 bases stayed unmatched. Germline V CDR1 and CDR2: SGHAT, FQNNGV. The CDR3 spells CASSLRTGGANSPLHF. CDR3 nucleotides: TGTGCCAGCAGCCTACGGACAGGGGGCGCGAATTCACCCCTCCACTTT.

This chain links TRBV2 with TRBJ1-6; tentatively, D is TRBD1 (6 bases). V lost 1 base and J lost 4, with 8 bases in between. The V gene's germline CDR1 is SNHLY and CDR2 FYNNEI. This CDR3 is 15 amino acids long. The CDR3 DNA sequence: TGTGCCAGCAGTGAAGGGACAGTTTATAATTCACCCCTCCACTTT. Protein: CASSEGTVYNSPLHF.

This rearrangement joins TRBV2 to TRBJ2-7; TRBD2 matches 11 bases. The CDR3 extends over 15 amino acids. The trim removed 7 bases at V and 2 bases at J, leaving 7 bases unmatched. Germline values: CDR1 SNHLY, CDR2 FYNNEI. The DNA of the CDR3 is TGTGCCAGCACCATGCTAGCGGGGGGTACCTACGAGCAGTACTTC. Protein sequence: CASTMLAGGTYEQYF.

The chain joins TRBV7-9 to TRBJ2-7, with 10 positions matching TRBD2. The length of the CDR3 is 14 residues. V gave up 6 bases and J gave up 2 bases; unmatched junction bases: 4. Germline-derived CDR1 and CDR2 are SEHNR and FQNEAQ (reference sequence). CDR3 protein: CASSATSGPYEQYF. The CDR3 coding sequence is TGTGCCAGCAGTGCGACTAGCGGGCCCTACGAGCAGTACTTC.

A few counts support this clone. The chain is built from TRBV4-2 and TRBJ1-1; the D is unclear. V was trimmed by 2 bases and J by 0 bases, leaving 10 bases between them. The germline V gene has CDR1 LGHNA and CDR2 YNFKEQ. This CDR3 has 15 residues. CDR3 coding DNA: TGTGCCAGCAGCCAACAGGAGGCGATGAACACTGAAGCTTTCTTT. Its protein product is CASSQQEAMNTEAFF.

In nucleotides, the CDR3 is TGTGCCAGCAGCCCGACAGGCTATAGCAATCAGCCCCAGCATTTT. Encoded protein: CASSPTGYSNQPQHF. J is TRBJ1-5 and V is TRBV28, with a tentative D call TRBD1 (6 bases). Trimming removed 6 bases at V and 0 bases at J, with 12 bases between. The germline gives CDR1 MDHEN, CDR2 SYDVKM. The CDR3 totals 15 residues.

The chain recombines TRBV13 with TRBJ1-4, with 8 bases matching TRBD1. Germline CDR1 and CDR2: PRHDT and FYEKMQ (reference sequence). This CDR3 is 13 amino acids long. V lost 6 bases, J lost 8 bases, and 5 bases stayed unmatched. In DNA, the CDR3 is TGTGCCAGCAGACAGGGGGAGAAGGAAAAACTGTTTTTT. Encoded protein: CASRQGEKEKLFF.

The chain joins TRBV9 to TRBJ2-2; tentatively, D is TRBD1 or TRBD2 (5 bases each). The length of the CDR3 is 19 residues. V lost 3 bases, J lost 5 bases, and 26 bases lay in between. Germline CDR1 and CDR2: SGDLS and YYNGEE. The CDR3 reads CASSGREWSGSPGTGELFF. In DNA, the CDR3 is TGTGCCAGCAGCGGCAGGGAGTGGAGTGGGAGTCCTGGAACCGGGGAGCTGTTTTTT. The whole variable domain, filled in from reference TRBV9 and TRBJ2-2, reads DSGVTQTPKHLITATGQRVTLRCSPRSGDLSVYWYQQSLDQGLQFLIQYYNGEERAKGNILERFSAQQFPDLHSELNLSSLELGDSALYFCASSGREWSGSPGTGELFFGEGSRLTVL.

The chain has TRBV2 and TRBJ1-2, with TRBD1 as a possible D gene (5 bases). Germline lookup yields CDR1 SNHLY and CDR2 FYNNEI. Trimming shortened V by 7 bases and J by 8 bases, and 11 bases separated the two germline ends. This CDR3 is 11 amino acids long. CDR3 DNA sequence: TGTGCCAGCACTGGAGGGGTAGGCTACACCTTC. It yields the protein CASTGGVGYTF.

The chain combines TRBV5-1 with TRBJ1-3; the match to TRBD1 covers 9 bases. This CDR3 has 17 amino acids. Germline-derived CDR1 and CDR2 are SGHRS and YFSETQ. V shed 4 bases, J shed 0 bases, and the junction held 8 bases outside the gene matches. CDR3 loop: CASSPRQGGSSGNTIYF. The CDR3 DNA reads TGCGCCAGCAGCCCCCGACAGGGGGGAAGCTCTGGAAACACCATATATTTT.

The V call is TRBV10-1, the J call TRBJ2-1; D unresolved. This CDR3 spans 13 amino acids. Germline V gene sequence: CDR1 WNHNN, CDR2 SYGVQD (reference sequence). Trimming cost V 4 bases and J 3 bases, with 7 bases left between them. The CDR3 bases are TGCGCCAGCAGTGGTATAAACTACAATGAGCAGTTCTTC. Translated, it gives CASSGINYNEQFF.

This clone showed up just a few times. This sequence joins TRBV28 and TRBJ2-7; 11 bases are shared with TRBD1. The CDR3 covers 14 residues. V gave up 8 bases and J gave up 4 bases; unmatched junction bases: 7. The V gene's germline CDR1 is MDHEN and CDR2 SYDVKM. DNA of the CDR3: TGTGCCAGCCAGGGACAGGGGGTAAAATACGAGCAGTACTTC. As protein: CASQGQGVKYEQYF.

The V call is TRBV7-6, the J call TRBJ2-1; 13 bases agree with TRBD2. J lost 9 bases, V lost 5 bases, and 7 bases had no gene match. CDR3 size: 15 residues. Germline V gene data show CDR1 as SGHVS and CDR2 as FNYEAQ. CDR3 in DNA: TGTGCCAGCAGCCAAACTAGCGGGGGGGCTCGTGAGCAGTTCTTC. Protein: CASSQTSGGAREQFF.

This chain connects TRBV6-4 to TRBJ2-3; D possibly matches TRBD1 or TRBD2 (5 bases each). This CDR3 has 14 residues. CDR1 MRHNA and CDR2 SNTAGT come from the germline V gene. The V end lost 4 bases, the J end lost 4 bases, and 12 bases lay between the germline ends. CDR3 amino acids: CASSAGGDADTQYF. CDR3 nucleotides: TGTGCCAGCAGTGCTGGGGGAGACGCAGATACGCAGTATTTT.